This entry features one T cell receptor (beta chain) sequence. Authors' processing steps: Amplification of reference gene primers provided the estimated nucleated cell counts. Clones were sequenced by immunoSEQ multiplex PCR, and TCRdb holds only the in-frame ones, with some missing. The DNA gave D and trimming, while V, J and clone size come from that table. The repertoire consists of more than 350,000 clones, with about 89% occurring once and the leading ten covering about 2.9%. This specimen comes from a study of blood T cell repertoires in COVID-19. Looking at the study overall: Specimens from acute and convalescent COVID-19 originated in the United States, Italy and Spain. In each case, the material was cDNA or gDNA derived from T cells, B-cell-depleted T cells, or PBMCs.

It was during active infection that Seattle patients were enrolled and then longitudinally followed. The sequenced material came from peripheral blood. This TCR was sampled from a woman in her twenties or thirties with COVID-19, enrolled during active disease.

The DNA for the CDR3 is TGTGCCAGCGGGAAAACTAGTCATGAGCAGTTCTTC. Amino acids: CASGKTSHEQFF. The chain links TRBV6-5 to TRBJ2-1; a weak D match, TRBD2 (5 bases). CDR1 and CDR2 from the germline V gene are MNHEY and SVGAGI. This CDR3 contains 12 residues. Trimming removed 8 bases at V and 8 bases at J, with 13 bases between.